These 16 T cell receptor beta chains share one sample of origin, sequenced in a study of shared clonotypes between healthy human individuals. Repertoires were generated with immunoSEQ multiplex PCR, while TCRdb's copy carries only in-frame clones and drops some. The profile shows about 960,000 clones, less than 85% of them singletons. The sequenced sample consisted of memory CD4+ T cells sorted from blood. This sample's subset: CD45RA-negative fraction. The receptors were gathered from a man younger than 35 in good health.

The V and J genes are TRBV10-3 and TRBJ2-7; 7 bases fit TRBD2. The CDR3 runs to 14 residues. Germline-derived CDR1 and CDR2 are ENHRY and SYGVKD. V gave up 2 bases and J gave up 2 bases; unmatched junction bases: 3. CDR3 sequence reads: CAISEGLGAYEQYF. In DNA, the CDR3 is TGTGCCATCAGTGAGGGACTAGGCGCCTACGAGCAGTACTTC.

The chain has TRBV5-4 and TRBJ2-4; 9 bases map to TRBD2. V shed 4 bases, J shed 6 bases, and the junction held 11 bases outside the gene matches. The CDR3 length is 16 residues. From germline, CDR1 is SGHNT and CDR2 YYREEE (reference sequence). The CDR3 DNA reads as TGTGCCAGCAGCACCTCTGCGGGAGGGCCTTTAAACATTCAGTACTTC. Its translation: CASSTSAGGPLNIQYF.

CDR3 nucleotide sequence: TGCAGCCACAGGAGCGGGGACAGGGATACGCAGTATTTT. This sequence encodes CSHRSGDRDTQYF. V and J are TRBV29-1 and TRBJ2-3, with D possibly TRBD1 on 8 matching bases. In germline, CDR1 is SQVTM, CDR2 ANQGSEA. V lost 8 bases and J lost 6, with 18 bases in between. The CDR3 covers 13 residues.

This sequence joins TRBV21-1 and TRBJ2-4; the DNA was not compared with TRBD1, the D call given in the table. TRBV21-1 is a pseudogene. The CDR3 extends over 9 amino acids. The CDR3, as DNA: TGTGCCAGCAGCAAAGGGCAGGTCTTC. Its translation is CASSKGQVF.

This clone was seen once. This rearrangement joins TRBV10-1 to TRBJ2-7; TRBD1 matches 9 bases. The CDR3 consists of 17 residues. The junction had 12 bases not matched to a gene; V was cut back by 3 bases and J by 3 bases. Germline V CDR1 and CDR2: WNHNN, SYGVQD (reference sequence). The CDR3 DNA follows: TGCGCCAGCAGTGATTTTAGGACAGGGGAACGACGCTACGAGCAGTACTTC. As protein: CASSDFRTGERRYEQYF.

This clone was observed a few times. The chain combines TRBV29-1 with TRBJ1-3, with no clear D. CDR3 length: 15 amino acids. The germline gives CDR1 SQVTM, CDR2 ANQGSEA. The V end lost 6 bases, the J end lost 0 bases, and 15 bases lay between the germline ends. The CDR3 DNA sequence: TGCAGCGTGGAACCAGGCTCCGGCTCTGGAAACACCATATATTTT. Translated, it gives CSVEPGSGSGNTIYF.

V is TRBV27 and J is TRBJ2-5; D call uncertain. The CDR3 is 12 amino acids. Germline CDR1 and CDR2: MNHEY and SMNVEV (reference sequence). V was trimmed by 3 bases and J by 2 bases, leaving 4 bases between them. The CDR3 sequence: CASSFDQETQYF. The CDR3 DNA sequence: TGTGCCAGCAGTTTTGATCAAGAGACCCAGTACTTC.

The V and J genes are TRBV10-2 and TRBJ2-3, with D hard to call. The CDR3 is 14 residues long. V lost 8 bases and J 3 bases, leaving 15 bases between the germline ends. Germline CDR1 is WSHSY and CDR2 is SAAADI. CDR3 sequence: CASLERVSTDTQYF. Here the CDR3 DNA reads TGCGCCAGCCTAGAGCGTGTTTCTACAGATACGCAGTATTTT.

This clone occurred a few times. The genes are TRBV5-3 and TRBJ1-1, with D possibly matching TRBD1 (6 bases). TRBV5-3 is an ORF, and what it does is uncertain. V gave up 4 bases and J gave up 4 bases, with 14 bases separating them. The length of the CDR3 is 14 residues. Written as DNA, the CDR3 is TGTGCCAGAAGCCGCAACAGGGCTTCCACTGAAGCTTTCTTT. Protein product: CARSRNRASTEAFF.

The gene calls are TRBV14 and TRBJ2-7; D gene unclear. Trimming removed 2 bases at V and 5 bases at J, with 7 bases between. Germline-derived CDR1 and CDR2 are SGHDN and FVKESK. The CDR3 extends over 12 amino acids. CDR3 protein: CASSQLFDEQYF. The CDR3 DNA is TGTGCCAGCAGCCAACTCTTCGACGAGCAGTACTTC.

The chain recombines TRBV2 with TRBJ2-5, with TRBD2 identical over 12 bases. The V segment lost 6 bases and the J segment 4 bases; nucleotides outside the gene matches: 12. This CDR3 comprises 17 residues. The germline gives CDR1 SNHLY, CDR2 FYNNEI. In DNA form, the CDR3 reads TGTGCCAGCAGGCCCCGGACTAGCGGGACGACGGGAGAGACCCAGTACTTC. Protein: CASRPRTSGTTGETQYF.

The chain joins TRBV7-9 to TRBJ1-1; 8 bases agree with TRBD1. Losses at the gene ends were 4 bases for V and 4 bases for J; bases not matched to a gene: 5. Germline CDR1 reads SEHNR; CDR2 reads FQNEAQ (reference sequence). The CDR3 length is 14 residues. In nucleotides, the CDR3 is TGTGCCAGCAGCTCAGACAGGGGAGGCACTGAAGCTTTCTTT. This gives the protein CASSSDRGGTEAFF.

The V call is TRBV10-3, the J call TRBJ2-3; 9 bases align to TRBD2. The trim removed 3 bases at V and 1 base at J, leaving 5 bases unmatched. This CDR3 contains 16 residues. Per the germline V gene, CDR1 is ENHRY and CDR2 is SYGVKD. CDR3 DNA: TGTGCCATCAGTGATCGGGCGGGAGGGGGCACAGATACGCAGTATTTT. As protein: CAISDRAGGGTDTQYF.

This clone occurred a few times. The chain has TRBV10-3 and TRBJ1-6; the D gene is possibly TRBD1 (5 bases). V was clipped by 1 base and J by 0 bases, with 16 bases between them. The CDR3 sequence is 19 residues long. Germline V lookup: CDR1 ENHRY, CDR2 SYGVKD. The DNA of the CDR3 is TGTGCCATCAGTGAGTTCGGGTGGGACGGAAGCTCCTATAATTCACCCCTCCACTTT. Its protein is CAISEFGWDGSSYNSPLHF.

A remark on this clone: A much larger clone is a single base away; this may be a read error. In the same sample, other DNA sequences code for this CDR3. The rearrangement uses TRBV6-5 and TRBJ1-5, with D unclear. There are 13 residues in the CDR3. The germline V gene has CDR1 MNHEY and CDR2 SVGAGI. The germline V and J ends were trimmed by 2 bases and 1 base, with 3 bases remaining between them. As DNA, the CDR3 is TGTGCCAGCAGTTACGGGAGCAATCAGCCCCAGCATTTT. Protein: CASSYGSNQPQHF.

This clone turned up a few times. CDR3 residues: CASSFVTGNSPLHF. The CDR3 DNA is TGTGCCAGCAGCTTCGTGACAGGGAATTCACCCCTCCACTTT. The chain has TRBV11-2 and TRBJ1-6, with 7 bases identical to TRBD1. Germline lookup yields CDR1 SGHAT and CDR2 FQNNGV. After removal of 3 bases from V and 7 bases from J, the junction contained 3 bases not matched to a gene. The CDR3 runs 14 residues. Using reference TRBV11-2 and TRBJ1-6 for the parts outside the CDR3, the full variable domain is EAGVAQSPRYKIIEKRQSVAFWCNPISGHATLYWYQQILGQGPKLLIQFQNNGVVDDSQLPKDRFSAERLKGVDSTLKIQPAKLEDSAVYLCASSFVTGNSPLHFGNGTRLTVT.